This T cell receptor beta chain was retrieved from a study of molecular identifiers for immune sequencing clone quantification. The sorting of naive CD8 T cells used the CD8+CD4-CCR7+CD45RA+ phenotype. With regard to this clonotype: One base away lies a much larger clone, so this may be a sequencing read error.

CDR1 and CDR2 (germline): MDHEN, SYDVKM. The CDR3 loop spans 18 amino acids. TCRdb reprocessed the PCR reads via MiXCR and lists one record per CDR3 protein. The sample has under 650,000 distinct CDR3 sequences; approximately 20% are singletons. The source is a human donor in good health. Some libraries in this study had Jurkat cell RNA spiked in. Sequenced sample: naive CD8+ T cells from blood, with Jurkat cell RNA spiked in. Noted subset: FACS-sorted CD8+CD4-CCR7+CD45RA+ naive T cells. The rearrangement uses TRBV28 and TRBJ2-3; D might be TRBD1 (5 bases). The DNA end is more similar to TRBJ1-5, so the J call may be wrong. This chain's CDR3 is CASSFPPGLAGSQDTQHF. The CDR3 bases are TGTGCCAGCAGTTTCCCTCCGGGACTAGCGGGATCACAAGATACGCAGCATTTT.